The clone carrying this TCR beta chain showed up just a few times. Participants, about 18 to 100 years old, spanned under 25 US areas. Participant-given clinical history determined each cohort assignment. Original processing methods: Counts of nucleated cells, estimated from reference gene primer amplification, were obtained. Libraries were prepared by immunoSEQ multiplex PCR; TCRdb keeps only in-frame clonotypes and omits some of them. That table is the source of V, J and clone size, and D and trimming were worked out from the DNA. The table lists approximately 200,000 clones, approximately 86% of them singletons. This specimen belongs to a study of blood T cell repertoires in COVID-19. Germline assignment: CDR1 LGHDT and CDR2 YNNKEL (reference sequence). V lost 4 bases and J 3 bases, leaving 13 bases between the germline ends. CDR3 length equals 15 residues.

Source material: PBMCs or T cells enriched from blood (not recorded which). This clonotype was obtained from a woman aged 30 to 39 who had been exposed to COVID-19. V and J are TRBV3-1 (or the pseudogene TRBV3-2) and TRBJ1-5; a weak D match, TRBD1 (6 bases). As DNA, the CDR3 is TGTGCCAGCAGCCTGGGGCCAGGGGACAATCAGCCCCAGCATTTT. Amino acid sequence: CASSLGPGDNQPQHF.